This is a list of T cell receptor beta chains from one sample in a study of immune cell composition in non-small cell lung cancer. Repertoires were generated with immunoSEQ multiplex PCR, while TCRdb's copy carries only in-frame clones and drops some. The sample shows 3,000 to 4,500 clones, roughly 81% of them seen only once. Material: non-adjacent lung tissue. The receptors stem from a human donor with non-small cell lung cancer. Both conserved end residues are part of each CDR3. Each record gives: V gene, clone size, CDR3 protein. Where a row states a size, it is once, few, many or the class of an expanded clone; other rows omit it.

TRBV28,few,CASSLDRARQPQHF
TRBV29-1,once,CSVARGSDTQYF
TRBV2,NA,CASSQEGGKYNEQFF
TRBV5-8,NA,CASSALGGPQHF
TRBV4-3,NA,CASSQDISGISGNEQFF
TRBV27,NA,CASSRGRETATDTQYF
TRBV7-9,NA,CASSSSRDIHGTQYF
TRBV28,NA,CASSLGGGSADTQYF
TRBV6-6,NA,CASSYSGTGLFPAFF
TRBV7-2,NA,CASSQDPQGGSNEQFF
TRBV5-1,NA,CASSLPGISYNEQFF
TRBV30,NA,CAWTAGRGRDTEAFF
TRBV9,NA,CASSRESSYNEQFF